Here is one T cell receptor beta chain with its context. Its antigen is not known. The data were taken from a study of chemoradiotherapy in HPV16-positive cancers. CDR1 and CDR2 from the germline V gene are MGHRA and YSYEKL. The V and J ends lost 3 bases and 0 bases respectively, with 14 bases between them. This CDR3 has 16 residues. Over chemoradiotherapy, repertoires were sampled more than once. Data came from immunoSEQ multiplex PCR; TCRdb stores just in-frame clones and leaves some out. This table holds about 10,000 clones, around 83% found once. Study-wide results and caveats: Candidate HPV-specific clones and E7-related TCR motifs grew in tumor during treatment. HPV-responsive T-cell expansion during chemoradiotherapy was linked to improved recurrence-free survival in HPV16-positive patients.

The J gene is TRBJ1-2, the V gene TRBV4-1, with D perhaps TRBD1 (5 bases). This TCR derives from a human donor with HPV-associated anogenital cancer. The sequences come from tumor tissue, collected from a patient who underwent chemoradiotherapy. Here the CDR3 DNA reads TGCGCCAGCAGCCATCCCGGGACGGTGTCTAACTATGGCTACACCTTC. Its translation is CASSHPGTVSNYGYTF.